A selection of T cell receptor beta chains follows, all from one sample in a study of cytomegalovirus exposure and HLA in healthy donors. Method: immunoSEQ multiplex PCR; TCRdb's copy keeps in-frame clones and lacks some. The sample lists 110,000 or so clones, 82% occurring once. Sequencing was done on a sample of PBMCs. All receptors derive from a woman under 30 in good health and CMV-seronegative. The CDR3 runs from the conserved cysteine through the conserved F or W. Clone size is not always given. Where it is, it says once, few, many or a class for expanded clones.

>15|once|TRBV4-1|TRBJ1-3
CASSRAQGSGNTIYF
>14|-|TRBV11-2|TRBJ2-3
CASSFTPSQDTQYF
>16|-|TRBV13|TRBJ2-2
CASSLGQGMRTGELFF
>19|-|TRBV2|TRBJ1-2
CASSEASLDRAYSGYGYTF
>15|-|TRBV11-3|TRBJ1-2
CASSSRGGGTYGYTF
>16|-|TRBV28|TRBJ1-3
CASSFRTEFSRNTIYF
>16|-|TRBV15|TRBJ1-2
CASERKRGGLNYGYTF
>16|-|TRBV4-1|TRBJ1-5
CASSQEVGGGNQPQHF
>16|-|TRBV7-2|TRBJ1-6
CASSSLPVGGRSPLHF
>17|-|TRBV7-9|TRBJ2-7
CASSPEVMERGSYEQYF
>16|-|TRBV15|TRBJ2-1
CATRPGGAGGRDEQFF
>13|-|TRBV7-9|TRBJ1-1
CASSSSTTEEAFF
>12|few|TRBV6-1|TRBJ1-1
CASRVYRGTAFF
>15|-|TRBV7-9|TRBJ1-1
CASSLWQGLDTEAFF
>19|-|TRBV11-2|TRBJ2-1
CASSPPPRGRGSTLNEQFF
>14|-|TRBV2|TRBJ1-4
CASSFRGSNEKLFF
>14|once|TRBV11-2|TRBJ2-7
CASRETRRGYEQYF
>16|-|TRBV29-1|TRBJ2-5
CSVDAGTGTYQETQYF
>14|-|TRBV5-1|TRBJ1-1
CASSLTGGGTEAFF
>16|-|TRBV15|TRBJ2-3
CATSTPGGLGTDTQYF
>14|-|TRBV5-1|TRBJ2-1
CASSSGLAGDEQFF
>17|-|TRBV7-9|TRBJ1-1
CASSLDPGGAGITEAFF
>15|-|TRBV7-9|TRBJ1-5
CASSLGTELNQPQHF
>15|-|TRBV7-9|TRBJ1-6
CASRAGQGVAFPLHF
>15|-|TRBV19|TRBJ2-1
CASSGGGSSYNEQFF
>11|-|TRBV2|TRBJ1-3
CAQPRGDTIYF
>16|-|TRBV19|TRBJ2-3
CASSIRASGSSDTQYF
>14|-|TRBV5-5|TRBJ1-1
CASSPRDTYTEAFF
>14|-|TRBV30|TRBJ1-5
CAWSGRRVDQPQHF
>13|-|TRBV6-5|TRBJ1-5
CASSYLGNQPQHF
>15|-|TRBV27|TRBJ1-4
CASGKNRGTNEKLFF
>18|-|TRBV27|TRBJ2-7
CASSSDRVSSGWAREQYF
>15|-|TRBV19|TRBJ1-5
CASSNTGGGNQPQHF
>15|-|TRBV10-1|TRBJ2-6
CASSDGGAGANVLTF
>13|-|TRBV6-1|TRBJ1-1
CASRTGTDTEAFF
>18|-|TRBV4-1|TRBJ1-1
CASSHGYRHEHTEMEAFF
>14|-|TRBV6-1|TRBJ1-4
CASRSPGQNEKLFF
>13|-|TRBV9|TRBJ1-1
CASSVRQGIPAFF
>14|-|TRBV9|TRBJ2-3
CASSEGQSPDTQYF
>10|-|TRBV27|TRBJ1-1
CASRGAEAFF
>14|-|TRBV15|TRBJ1-2
CATSLAGTSGGYTF
>15|-|TRBV7-2|TRBJ1-2
CASSLVSPAAGGYTF
>17|-|TRBV4-1|TRBJ1-1
CASRAAKLTQADTEAFF
>15|-|TRBV7-2|TRBJ1-6
CASSEVGTAASPLHF
>13|-|TRBV5-1|TRBJ1-1
CASGGQGGTEAFF
>15|-|TRBV4-1|TRBJ2-1
CASSQTWTDRNEQFF
>13|-|TRBV7-6|TRBJ1-2
CASSLAGNYGYTF
>13|-|TRBV11-3|TRBJ1-2
CASSPGQNHGYTF
>14|-|TRBV5-1|TRBJ2-3
CASSRWEPTDTQYF
>14|-|TRBV5-1|TRBJ2-1
CASSLGRGSNEQFF
>16|few|TRBV6-1|TRBJ2-5
CASSEGAGGPWETQYF
>15|-|TRBV4-2|TRBJ1-5
CASSQARDRNQPQHF
>13|-|TRBV6-6|TRBJ2-4
CASTRQGSNIQYF